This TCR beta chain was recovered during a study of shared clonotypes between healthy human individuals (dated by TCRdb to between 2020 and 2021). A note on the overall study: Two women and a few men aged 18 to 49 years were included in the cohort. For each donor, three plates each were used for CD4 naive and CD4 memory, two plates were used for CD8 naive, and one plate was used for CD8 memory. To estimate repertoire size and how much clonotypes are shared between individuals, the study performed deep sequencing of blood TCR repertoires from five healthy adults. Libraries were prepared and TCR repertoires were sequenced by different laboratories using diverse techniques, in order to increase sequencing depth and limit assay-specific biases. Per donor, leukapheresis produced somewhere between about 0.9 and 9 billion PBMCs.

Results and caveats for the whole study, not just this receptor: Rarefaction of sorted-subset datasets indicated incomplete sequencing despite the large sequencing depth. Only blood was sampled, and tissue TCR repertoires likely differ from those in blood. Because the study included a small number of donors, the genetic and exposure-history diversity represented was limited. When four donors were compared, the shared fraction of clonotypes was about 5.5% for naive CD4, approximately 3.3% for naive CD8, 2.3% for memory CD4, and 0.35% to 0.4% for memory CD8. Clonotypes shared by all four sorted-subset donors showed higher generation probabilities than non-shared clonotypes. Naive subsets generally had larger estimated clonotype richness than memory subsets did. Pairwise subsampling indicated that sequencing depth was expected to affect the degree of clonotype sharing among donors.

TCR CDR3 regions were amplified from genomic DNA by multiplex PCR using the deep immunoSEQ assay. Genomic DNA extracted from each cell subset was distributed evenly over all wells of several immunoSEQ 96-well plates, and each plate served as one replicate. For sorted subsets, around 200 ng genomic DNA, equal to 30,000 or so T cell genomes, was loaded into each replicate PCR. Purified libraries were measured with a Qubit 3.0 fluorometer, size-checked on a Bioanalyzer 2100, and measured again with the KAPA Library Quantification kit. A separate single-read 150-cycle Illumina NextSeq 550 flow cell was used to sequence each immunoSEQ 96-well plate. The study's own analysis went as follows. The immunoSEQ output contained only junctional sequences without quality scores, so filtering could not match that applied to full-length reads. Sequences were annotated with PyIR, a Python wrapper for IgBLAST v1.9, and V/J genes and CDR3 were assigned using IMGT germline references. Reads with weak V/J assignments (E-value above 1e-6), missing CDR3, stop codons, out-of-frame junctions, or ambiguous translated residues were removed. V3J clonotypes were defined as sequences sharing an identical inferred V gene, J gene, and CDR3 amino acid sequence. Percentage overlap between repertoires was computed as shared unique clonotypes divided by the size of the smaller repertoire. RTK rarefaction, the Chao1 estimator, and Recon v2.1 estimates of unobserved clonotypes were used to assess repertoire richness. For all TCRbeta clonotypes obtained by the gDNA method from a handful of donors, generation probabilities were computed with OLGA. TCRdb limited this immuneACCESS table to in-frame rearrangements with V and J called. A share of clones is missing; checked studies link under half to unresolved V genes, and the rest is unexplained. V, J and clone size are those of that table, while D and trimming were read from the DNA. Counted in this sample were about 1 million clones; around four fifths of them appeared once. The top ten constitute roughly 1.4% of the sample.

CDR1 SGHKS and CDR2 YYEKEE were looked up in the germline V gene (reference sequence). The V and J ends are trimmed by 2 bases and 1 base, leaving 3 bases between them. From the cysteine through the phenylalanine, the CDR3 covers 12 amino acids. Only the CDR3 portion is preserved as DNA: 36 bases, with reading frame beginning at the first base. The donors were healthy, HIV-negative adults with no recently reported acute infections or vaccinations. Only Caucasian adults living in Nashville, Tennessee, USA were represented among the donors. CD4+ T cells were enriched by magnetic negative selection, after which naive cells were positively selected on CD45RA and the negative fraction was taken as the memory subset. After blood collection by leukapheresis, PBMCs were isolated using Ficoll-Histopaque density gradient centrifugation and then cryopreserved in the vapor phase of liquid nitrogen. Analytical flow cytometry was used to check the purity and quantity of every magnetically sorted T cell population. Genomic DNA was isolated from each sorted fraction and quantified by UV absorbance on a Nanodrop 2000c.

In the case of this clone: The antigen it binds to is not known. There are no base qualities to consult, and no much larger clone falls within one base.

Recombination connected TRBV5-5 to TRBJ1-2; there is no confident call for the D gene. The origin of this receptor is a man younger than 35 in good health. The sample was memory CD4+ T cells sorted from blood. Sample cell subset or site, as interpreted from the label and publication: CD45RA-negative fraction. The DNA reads TGTGCCAGCAGCTTCGATAACTATGGCTACACCTTC. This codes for CASSFDNYGYTF.